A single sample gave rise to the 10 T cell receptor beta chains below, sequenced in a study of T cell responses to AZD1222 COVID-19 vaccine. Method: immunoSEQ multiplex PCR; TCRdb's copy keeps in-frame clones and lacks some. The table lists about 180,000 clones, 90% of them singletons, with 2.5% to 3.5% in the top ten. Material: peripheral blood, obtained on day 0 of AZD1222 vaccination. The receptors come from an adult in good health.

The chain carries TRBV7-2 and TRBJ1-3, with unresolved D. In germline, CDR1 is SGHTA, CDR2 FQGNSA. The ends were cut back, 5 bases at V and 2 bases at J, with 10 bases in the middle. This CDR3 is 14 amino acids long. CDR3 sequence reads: CASSAENTGNTIYF. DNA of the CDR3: TGTGCCAGCAGCGCAGAGAATACTGGAAACACCATATATTTT.

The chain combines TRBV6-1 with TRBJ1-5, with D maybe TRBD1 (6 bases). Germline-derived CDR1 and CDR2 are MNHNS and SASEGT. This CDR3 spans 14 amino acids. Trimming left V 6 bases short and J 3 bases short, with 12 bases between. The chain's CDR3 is CASSPGANNQPQHF. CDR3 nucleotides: TGTGCCAGCAGCCCAGGGGCCAACAATCAGCCCCAGCATTTT.

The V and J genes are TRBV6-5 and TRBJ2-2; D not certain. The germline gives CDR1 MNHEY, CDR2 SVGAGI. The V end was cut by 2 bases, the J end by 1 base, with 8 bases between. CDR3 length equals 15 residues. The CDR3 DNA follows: TGTGCCAGCAGTTACACCCGCATGAACACCGGGGAGCTGTTTTTT. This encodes CASSYTRMNTGELFF.

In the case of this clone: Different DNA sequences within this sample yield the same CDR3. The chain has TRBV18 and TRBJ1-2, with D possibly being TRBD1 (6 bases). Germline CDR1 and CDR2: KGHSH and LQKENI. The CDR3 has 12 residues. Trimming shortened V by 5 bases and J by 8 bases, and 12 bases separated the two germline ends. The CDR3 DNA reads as TGTGCCAGCTCATCGGACAGAGGAGGCTACACCTTC. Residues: CASSSDRGGYTF.

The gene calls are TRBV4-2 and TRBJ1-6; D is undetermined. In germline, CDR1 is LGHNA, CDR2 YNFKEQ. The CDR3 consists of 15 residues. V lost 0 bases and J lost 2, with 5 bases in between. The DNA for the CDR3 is TGTGCCAGCAGCCAAGAGGCAGCCTATAATTCACCCCTCCACTTT. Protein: CASSQEAAYNSPLHF.

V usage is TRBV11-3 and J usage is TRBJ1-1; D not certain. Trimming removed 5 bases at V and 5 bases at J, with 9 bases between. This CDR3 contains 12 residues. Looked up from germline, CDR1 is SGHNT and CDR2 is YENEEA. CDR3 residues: CASSQSGTEAFF. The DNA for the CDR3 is TGTGCCAGCAGCCAGAGTGGTACTGAAGCTTTCTTT.

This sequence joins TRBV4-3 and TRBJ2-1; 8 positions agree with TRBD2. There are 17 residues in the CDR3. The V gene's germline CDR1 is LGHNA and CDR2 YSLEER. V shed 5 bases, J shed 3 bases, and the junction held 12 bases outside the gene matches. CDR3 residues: CASSYTSSAGGYNEQFF. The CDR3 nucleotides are TGCGCCAGCAGCTATACAAGTTCGGCGGGGGGCTACAATGAGCAGTTCTTC.

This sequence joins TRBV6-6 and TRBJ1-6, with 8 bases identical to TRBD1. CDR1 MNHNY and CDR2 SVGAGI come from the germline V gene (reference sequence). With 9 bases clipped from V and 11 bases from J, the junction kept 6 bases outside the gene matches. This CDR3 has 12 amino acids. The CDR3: CASRQGYTPLHF. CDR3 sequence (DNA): TGTGCCAGTCGACAGGGGTATACACCCCTCCACTTT.

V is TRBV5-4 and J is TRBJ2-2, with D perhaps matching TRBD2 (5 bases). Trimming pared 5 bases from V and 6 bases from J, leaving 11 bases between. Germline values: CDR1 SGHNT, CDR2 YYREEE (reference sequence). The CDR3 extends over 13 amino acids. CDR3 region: CASRDSFSGELFF. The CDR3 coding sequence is TGTGCCAGCAGGGACTCTTTTTCCGGGGAGCTGTTTTTT.

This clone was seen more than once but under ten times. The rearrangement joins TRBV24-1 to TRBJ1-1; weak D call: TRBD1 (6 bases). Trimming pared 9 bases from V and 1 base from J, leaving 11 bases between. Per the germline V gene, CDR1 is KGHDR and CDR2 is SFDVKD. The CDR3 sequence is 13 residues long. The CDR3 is CATRGGGNTEAFF. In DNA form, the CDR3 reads TGTGCCACCCGGGGGGGCGGGAACACTGAAGCTTTCTTT.